Listed below are T cell receptor beta chains from one sample, sequenced in a study of PD-1 blockade in mismatch repair-deficient tumors. Profiled with immunoSEQ multiplex PCR; TCRdb holds only in-frame clones, not every one. Among over 30,000 clones, 80% were seen once, and the ten largest hold about 3.4%. The material sequenced was PBMCs, taken roughly 6 weeks after starting pembrolizumab. Receptor source: an adult with mismatch repair-deficient cancer. Each CDR3 is given with its conserved first and last residue. Each record gives: J gene, clone size, D gene, V gene, CDR3 DNA, CDR3 protein. D genes are given only for firm matches. Rows give clone size only sometimes, using once, few, many, or a class for an expanded clone.

TRBJ1-2 - - TRBV4-1 TGCGCCAGCAGCCACGATAGTGGGGCCGGCTACACCTTC CASSHDSGAGYTF
TRBJ1-5 - TRBD1 TRBV30 TGTGCCTGGACAGGGACAGGGAACAATCAGCCCCAGCATTTT CAWTGTGNNQPQHF
TRBJ2-3 - TRBD2 TRBV7-8 TGTGCCAGCAGCCCTAGCCCTAGCGGAGGCACAGATACGCAGTATTTT CASSPSPSGGTDTQYF
TRBJ2-7 - - TRBV11-2 TGTGCCAGCAGCTTAGTTTGGGACTCGTCCTACGAGCAGTACTTC CASSLVWDSSYEQYF
TRBJ2-2 - TRBD1 TRBV25-1 TGTGCCAGCAGTGATCCACAGGGGGCAACCGGGGAGCTGTTTTTT CASSDPQGATGELFF
TRBJ1-5 - TRBD1 TRBV27 TGTGCCAGCACCCCGGACAGGGGAGCCAATCAGCCCCAGCATTTT CASTPDRGANQPQHF
TRBJ1-2 - - TRBV6-6 TGTGCCAGCAGTTTCGGGTCCGGCTATGGCTACACCTTC CASSFGSGYGYTF
TRBJ2-7 few - TRBV7-9 TGTGCCAGCAGCTGGGACTCCAGCTCCTACGAGCAGTACTTC CASSWDSSSYEQYF
TRBJ1-6 - - TRBV6-1 TGTGCCAGCAGCTATCTCGGGGGGGATAATTCACCCCTCCACTTT CASSYLGGDNSPLHF
TRBJ1-5 - TRBD1 TRBV18 TGTGCCAGCTCACAAGACACCCCGGGACAGGGGTCTCAGCCCCAGCATTTT CASSQDTPGQGSQPQHF
TRBJ2-7 few TRBD2 TRBV11-2 TGTGCCAGCAGCTTACTAGCGGCCCCCTACGAGCAGTACTTC CASSLLAAPYEQYF
TRBJ2-5 few - TRBV11-3 TGTGCCAGCAGCTTTACCAGTCTGGAGACCCAGTACTTC CASSFTSLETQYF
TRBJ1-3 - - TRBV6-1 TGTGCCAGCAGATCCGGGGGAAATTCTGGAAACACCATATATTTT CASRSGGNSGNTIYF
TRBJ2-7 few TRBD2 TRBV9 TGTGCCAGCAGCGCAGGACTAGCGGGATCCTACGAGCAGTACTTC CASSAGLAGSYEQYF
TRBJ1-1 - - TRBV6-5 TGTGCCAGCAGAGCAGGGCGCCCTAACACTGAAGCTTTCTTT CASRAGRPNTEAFF
TRBJ2-5 - TRBD2 TRBV4-1 TGCGCCAGCAGCCAAGGGGTAGCGCGGGAGGGCCGGGAAGAGACCCAGTACTTC CASSQGVAREGREETQYF
TRBJ2-1 - - TRBV7-2 TGTGCCAGCAGCTTCGGAGGGCCAGCCAATGAGCAGTTCTTC CASSFGGPANEQFF
TRBJ1-6 once - TRBV6-6 TGTGCCAGCAAGCTCTCCTATAATTCACCCCTCCACTTT CASKLSYNSPLHF
TRBJ2-7 few TRBD2 TRBV6-5 TGTGCCAGCAGTGTCGCCGGGACTAGCGGCTACGAGCAGTACTTC CASSVAGTSGYEQYF
TRBJ1-2 few - TRBV30 TGTGCCTGGAGTGTAAGACTCACCTACACCTTC CAWSVRLTYTF
TRBJ2-2 - - TRBV6-5 TGTGCCAGCAGTTCCTGGCGGACCGGGGAGCTGTTTTTT CASSSWRTGELFF
TRBJ2-3 - - TRBV29-1 TGCAGCGTTGACCCCATCAATACGCAGTATTTT CSVDPINTQYF
TRBJ1-1 - TRBD1 TRBV29-1 TGCAGCGTTGAAGCGGGACAGACGAACACTGAAGCTTTCTTT CSVEAGQTNTEAFF
TRBJ2-1 - - TRBV18 TGTGCCAGCTCAACGGCGGGGGAGCAGTTCTTC CASSTAGEQFF
TRBJ1-4 - TRBD1 TRBV28 TGTGCCAGCAGCTCCGGGGCGACAGGGTATGAAAAACTGTTTTTT CASSSGATGYEKLFF
TRBJ2-3 - TRBD1 TRBV7-9 TGTGCCAGCAGCTTAGGACAGGGGGCTTTGAGAGATACGCAGTATTTT CASSLGQGALRDTQYF
TRBJ2-3 once TRBD1 TRBV6-4 TGTGCCAGCAGTTACCGAGGGGGCTTCGAAGATACGCAGTATTTT CASSYRGGFEDTQYF
TRBJ2-2 - TRBD1 TRBV14 TGTGCCAGCAGCCGAGCCTTTGGGGGACAGTACACCGGGGAGCTGTTTTTT CASSRAFGGQYTGELFF
TRBJ2-7 - TRBD2 TRBV6-1 TGTGCCAGCAGTGTTAGAACTAGCGGAGTGTCCTACGAGCAGTACTTC CASSVRTSGVSYEQYF
TRBJ2-1 - TRBD2 TRBV19 TGTGCCAGTAGTAGGGGACTAGGGGAAAGCAATGAGCAGTTCTTC CASSRGLGESNEQFF
TRBJ2-7 - - TRBV27 TGTGCCAGCAGTTTATATAGCGGACCCTACGAGCAGTACTTC CASSLYSGPYEQYF
TRBJ2-7 - TRBD2 TRBV11-3 TGTGCCAGTCGTCGGGAGGCCCCCTACGAGCAGTACTTC CASRREAPYEQYF
TRBJ2-5 - - TRBV5-1 TGCGCCAGCAGCTTGGTCCCGGGAGAGCAGACCCAGTACTTC CASSLVPGEQTQYF
TRBJ2-2 - - TRBV18 TGTGCCAGCTCACCAGTAGCTGGGGAGCTGTTTTTT CASSPVAGELFF
TRBJ1-6 - - TRBV2 TGTGCCAGCAAGTACCGGCAGGGTAATTCACCCCTCCACTTT CASKYRQGNSPLHF
TRBJ1-1 - - TRBV28 TGTGCCAGCAGTTTATCTCCCTACAGGGTCGCGAACACTGAAGCTTTCTTT CASSLSPYRVANTEAFF
TRBJ1-1 - - TRBV27 TGTGCCAGCAGTTTCCGACAGAGGAACACTGAAGCTTTCTTT CASSFRQRNTEAFF
TRBJ2-1 - - TRBV11-3 TGTGCCAGCAGCTTATACAGGTGGGATGAGCAGTTCTTC CASSLYRWDEQFF
TRBJ2-2 - TRBD1 TRBV7-3 TGTGCCAGCAGCTTATTTCCACAGGGGGGCCCCGCGAACACCGGGGAGCTGTTTTTT CASSLFPQGGPANTGELFF
TRBJ2-7 few TRBD2 TRBV18 TGTGCCAGCTCACCGAAACTAGCGGGGAGAACCTACGAGCAGTACTTC CASSPKLAGRTYEQYF
TRBJ1-2 - TRBD1 TRBV5-6 TGTGCCAGCAGCTTGGGGACAGGGGTTCACTTCTATGGCTACACCTTC CASSLGTGVHFYGYTF
TRBJ1-1 - - TRBV5-1 TGCGCCAGCAGCCCGGGAGGAGGGGAGGATACTGAAGCTTTCTTT CASSPGGGEDTEAFF
TRBJ1-5 - TRBD1 TRBV19 TGTGCCAGTAGTATAAGGGGGCTCGATCAGCCCCAGCATTTT CASSIRGLDQPQHF
TRBJ1-2 - TRBD1 TRBV7-9 TGTGCCAGCAGCCCGGGGACAGCCCTCTATGGCTACACCTTC CASSPGTALYGYTF